The rows below give T cell receptor beta chains drawn from one sample of a study of radiation and T cells in renal cell carcinoma. The repertoire was sequenced with immunoSEQ multiplex PCR; TCRdb's copy has only in-frame clones and lacks some. The sample has about 22,000 clones, about 50% seen once. Sample: tumor tissue, taken from a patient whose treatment included radiotherapy and nephrectomy. The receptors shown here come from a woman between 45 and 60 years old with renal cell carcinoma. CDR3s include the opening cysteine and the closing phenylalanine or tryptophan. D genes are given only for firm matches. Size is omitted from some rows. Given values are once, few, many or a class for expanded clones.

v_call: TRBV10-1
clone_size: -
d_call: -
j_call: TRBJ2-3
cdr3_nt: TGCGCCAGCAGTGAGAACCCCTGGGATACGCAGTATTTT
cdr3_aa: CASSENPWDTQYF

v_call: TRBV7-9
clone_size: few
d_call: TRBD1
j_call: TRBJ2-7
cdr3_nt: TGTGCCAGCAGCTTTTCCCTAATTATGACAGGGGGCGGCTCCTACGAGCAGTACTTC
cdr3_aa: CASSFSLIMTGGGSYEQYF

v_call: TRBV11-2
clone_size: once
d_call: TRBD2
j_call: TRBJ2-5
cdr3_nt: TGTGCCAGCAGCTCACCCTCGCTAGCGGTATCACGGGAGACCCAGTACTTC
cdr3_aa: CASSSPSLAVSRETQYF

v_call: TRBV7-3
clone_size: few
d_call: -
j_call: TRBJ1-1
cdr3_nt: TGTGCCAGCAGCTTTCAGGGCGGCACTGAAGCTTTCTTT
cdr3_aa: CASSFQGGTEAFF

v_call: TRBV2
clone_size: few
d_call: -
j_call: TRBJ2-7
cdr3_nt: TGTGCCAGCGGATTTCAGGTCTACGAGCAGTACTTC
cdr3_aa: CASGFQVYEQYF

v_call: TRBV10-2
clone_size: few
d_call: TRBD1
j_call: TRBJ1-5
cdr3_nt: TGCGCCAGCAGGGAGACAGGGGGAAATCAGCCCCAGCATTTT
cdr3_aa: CASRETGGNQPQHF

v_call: TRBV30
clone_size: -
d_call: TRBD2
j_call: TRBJ2-5
cdr3_nt: TGTGCCTGGAGTGGGACTAGCGGGGGGAGAGAGACCCAGTACTTC
cdr3_aa: CAWSGTSGGRETQYF

v_call: TRBV6-5
clone_size: -
d_call: TRBD1
j_call: TRBJ1-1
cdr3_nt: TGTGCCAGCAGTTGGACAGGGGGGGGGACTGAAGCTTTCTTT
cdr3_aa: CASSWTGGGTEAFF

v_call: TRBV5-1
clone_size: -
d_call: -
j_call: TRBJ2-7
cdr3_nt: TGCGCCAGCAGCCCCAGGGCGGGAATGGGTTCCTACGAGCAGTACTTC
cdr3_aa: CASSPRAGMGSYEQYF

v_call: TRBV4-3
clone_size: once
d_call: TRBD1
j_call: TRBJ1-5
cdr3_nt: TGCGCCAGCAGCCAAGATGGGACAGTCAGTCAGCCCCAGCATTTT
cdr3_aa: CASSQDGTVSQPQHF

v_call: TRBV4-3
clone_size: -
d_call: -
j_call: TRBJ2-1
cdr3_nt: TGCGCCAGCAGCCAAGACCGGGGGCTTCTCAATGAGCAGTTCTTC
cdr3_aa: CASSQDRGLLNEQFF

v_call: TRBV7-2
clone_size: -
d_call: -
j_call: TRBJ1-2
cdr3_nt: TGTGCCAGCAGCTCACTCCCAGGGAACTATGGCTACACCTTC
cdr3_aa: CASSSLPGNYGYTF

v_call: TRBV5-1
clone_size: -
d_call: TRBD2
j_call: TRBJ2-1
cdr3_nt: TGCGCCAGCAGCTTGCGCCTAGCGGGGGGGCATAATGAGCAGTTCTTC
cdr3_aa: CASSLRLAGGHNEQFF

v_call: TRBV6-1
clone_size: -
d_call: -
j_call: TRBJ1-1
cdr3_nt: TGTGCCAGCACCTTAGATTTCACTGAAGCTTTCTTT
cdr3_aa: CASTLDFTEAFF

v_call: TRBV5-4
clone_size: -
d_call: -
j_call: TRBJ1-2
cdr3_nt: TGTGCCAGCAGCGCTAAAAAGGTGGTAGGAGGCTACACCTTC
cdr3_aa: CASSAKKVVGGYTF

v_call: TRBV28
clone_size: few
d_call: TRBD1
j_call: TRBJ2-7
cdr3_nt: TGTGCCAGCAGTTTCGGGACAGGGGTCTACGAGCAGTACTTC
cdr3_aa: CASSFGTGVYEQYF

v_call: TRBV7-8
clone_size: few
d_call: -
j_call: TRBJ2-7
cdr3_nt: TGTGCCAGCTCCCAAGGGACGATCTCCTACGAGCAGTACTTC
cdr3_aa: CASSQGTISYEQYF

v_call: TRBV7-8
clone_size: -
d_call: -
j_call: TRBJ2-3
cdr3_nt: TGTGCCAGCAGCTTAACAGTACTCGATACGCAGTATTTT
cdr3_aa: CASSLTVLDTQYF

v_call: TRBV9
clone_size: -
d_call: TRBD2
j_call: TRBJ2-7
cdr3_nt: TGTGCCAGCAGCTTTAGCGGGGGGCAGGACGAGCAGTACTTC
cdr3_aa: CASSFSGGQDEQYF

v_call: TRBV30
clone_size: few
d_call: -
j_call: TRBJ1-2
cdr3_nt: TGTGCCTGGAGTGAAGGGCAGGACTATGGCTACACCTTC
cdr3_aa: CAWSEGQDYGYTF

v_call: TRBV19
clone_size: -
d_call: -
j_call: TRBJ1-2
cdr3_nt: TGTGCCAGTAGTATTCCCCCGGGGCGCTATGGCTACACCTTC
cdr3_aa: CASSIPPGRYGYTF

v_call: TRBV4-3
clone_size: many
d_call: -
j_call: TRBJ2-1
cdr3_nt: TGCGCCAGCAGCCAAGATCTGACTAGGTCCAATGAGCAGTTCTTC
cdr3_aa: CASSQDLTRSNEQFF

v_call: TRBV4-1
clone_size: -
d_call: TRBD1
j_call: TRBJ2-3
cdr3_nt: TGCGCCAGCAGCCCCTACCCAACGGGACAGGGTATTACGCAGTATTTT
cdr3_aa: CASSPYPTGQGITQYF

v_call: TRBV7-9
clone_size: -
d_call: -
j_call: TRBJ2-7
cdr3_nt: TGTGCCAGCAGCTTCCGGGACTGGAGCTCCTACGAGCAGTACTTC
cdr3_aa: CASSFRDWSSYEQYF

v_call: TRBV28
clone_size: medium-sized
d_call: TRBD1
j_call: TRBJ2-7
cdr3_nt: TGTGCCAGCAGTTGTGGGACAGCCTCCTACGAGCAGTACTTC
cdr3_aa: CASSCGTASYEQYF

v_call: TRBV6-1
clone_size: -
d_call: -
j_call: TRBJ2-2
cdr3_nt: TGTGCCGTAGGGAACACCGGGGAGCTGTTTTTT
cdr3_aa: CAVGNTGELFF

v_call: TRBV14
clone_size: once
d_call: -
j_call: TRBJ1-6
cdr3_nt: TGTGCCAGCAGTCCCCCCCGGTGGGGTTCACCCCTCCACTTT
cdr3_aa: CASSPPRWGSPLHF

v_call: TRBV5-5
clone_size: -
d_call: -
j_call: TRBJ2-7
cdr3_nt: TGTGCCAGAAGCTTGGGGCGGCATTTCTCCTACGAGCAGTACTTC
cdr3_aa: CARSLGRHFSYEQYF

v_call: TRBV21-1
clone_size: many
d_call: -
j_call: TRBJ1-6
cdr3_nt: TGTGCCAGCAGCAGATTCTTGGCCTGGTGGGCCAAAAATTCACCCCTCCACTTT
cdr3_aa: CASSRFLAWWAKNSPLHF

v_call: TRBV5-1
clone_size: -
d_call: -
j_call: TRBJ2-7
cdr3_nt: TGCGCCAGCAGCTCTGAGACAGGTCGCGAGCAGTACTTC
cdr3_aa: CASSSETGREQYF

v_call: TRBV9
clone_size: -
d_call: TRBD1
j_call: TRBJ1-3
cdr3_nt: TGTGCCAGCAGTGAACCACGAGGTGACAGGGCTGGAAACACCATATATTTT
cdr3_aa: CASSEPRGDRAGNTIYF

v_call: TRBV11-2
clone_size: -
d_call: -
j_call: TRBJ2-5
cdr3_nt: TGTGCCAGCAGCTTAGGTAGCAGTCAAGAGACCCAGTACTTC
cdr3_aa: CASSLGSSQETQYF

v_call: TRBV29-1
clone_size: -
d_call: -
j_call: TRBJ2-1
cdr3_nt: TGCAGCCTGGGGCGGGGCGGAAGCTCCTACAATGAGCAGTTCTTC
cdr3_aa: CSLGRGGSSYNEQFF

v_call: TRBV30
clone_size: -
d_call: -
j_call: TRBJ1-2
cdr3_nt: TGTGCCAGCAGCTTGGCCATTCGGGGAAGCTATGGCTACACCTTC
cdr3_aa: CASSLAIRGSYGYTF

v_call: TRBV13
clone_size: -
d_call: -
j_call: TRBJ2-7
cdr3_nt: TGTGCCAGCAGCGTAAGAGGGGGGGTGAGCTCCTACGAGCAGTACTTC
cdr3_aa: CASSVRGGVSSYEQYF

v_call: TRBV5-6
clone_size: few
d_call: TRBD2
j_call: TRBJ2-1
cdr3_nt: TGTGCCAGCACCGCCTGGGGACTATTTTACAATGAGCAGTTCTTC
cdr3_aa: CASTAWGLFYNEQFF

v_call: TRBV4-3
clone_size: -
d_call: -
j_call: TRBJ1-1
cdr3_nt: TGCGCCAGCAGCCCCGGGTTTAAGGGCGAAGCTTTCTTT
cdr3_aa: CASSPGFKGEAFF

v_call: TRBV7-8
clone_size: -
d_call: TRBD2
j_call: TRBJ2-7
cdr3_nt: TGTGCCAGCAGCTCCTCGGGGGGGACCTACGAGCAGTACTTC
cdr3_aa: CASSSSGGTYEQYF

v_call: TRBV5-1
clone_size: -
d_call: TRBD1
j_call: TRBJ1-1
cdr3_nt: TGCGCCAGCAGCCCTCGATTTTTTACAGGGGGAGACACTGAAGCTTTCTTT
cdr3_aa: CASSPRFFTGGDTEAFF

v_call: TRBV6-5
clone_size: -
d_call: TRBD2
j_call: TRBJ2-3
cdr3_nt: TGTGCCAGCAGTTACTCCCAGCGGGGGGGATCAGATACGCAGTATTTT
cdr3_aa: CASSYSQRGGSDTQYF

v_call: TRBV5-1
clone_size: -
d_call: -
j_call: TRBJ2-1
cdr3_nt: TGCGCCAGCAGTTCACGGAGGGGTAGCATGGACAATGAGCAGTTCTTC
cdr3_aa: CASSSRRGSMDNEQFF

v_call: TRBV2
clone_size: -
d_call: TRBD2
j_call: TRBJ2-3
cdr3_nt: TGTGCCAGCCGAGCTAGCGGGGGGGCCTCAGATACGCAGTATTTT
cdr3_aa: CASRASGGASDTQYF

v_call: TRBV6-5
clone_size: -
d_call: -
j_call: TRBJ1-6
cdr3_nt: TGTGCCAGCAGTTACAGGGGTGTGGGTTCACCCCTCCACTTT
cdr3_aa: CASSYRGVGSPLHF

v_call: TRBV5-1
clone_size: -
d_call: -
j_call: TRBJ2-1
cdr3_nt: TGCGCCAGCAGCTCGGACGCGGGTGGGGGTACGAATGAGCAGTTCTTC
cdr3_aa: CASSSDAGGGTNEQFF

v_call: TRBV6-6
clone_size: -
d_call: TRBD1
j_call: TRBJ1-2
cdr3_nt: TGTGCCAGCAGCCCAGGGGGAGGGGGTATCAACTATGGCTACACCTTC
cdr3_aa: CASSPGGGGINYGYTF

v_call: TRBV4-3
clone_size: -
d_call: -
j_call: TRBJ1-5
cdr3_nt: TGCGCCAGCAGCCAAGATCTTTTCGGAGGTCAGCCCCAGCATTTC
cdr3_aa: CASSQDLFGGQPQHF

v_call: TRBV6-5
clone_size: few
d_call: -
j_call: TRBJ2-1
cdr3_nt: TGTGCCAGCAGAGCTGGGGGCGACAATGAGCAGTTCTTC
cdr3_aa: CASRAGGDNEQFF